Shown below are 28 T cell receptor beta chains from a single sample sequenced in a study of CD8+CD57+ T cells in acquired aplastic anemia. Genomic DNA provided the template from which TCR beta VDJ and CDR3 profiles were obtained. MiXCR was run by TCRdb on the reads, yielding one entry per CDR3 protein. The table lists 200,000 to 250,000 distinct CDR3 sequences, approximately 35% of them singletons. Material for sequencing was sorted CD4+, CD8+, or CD8+CD57+ T cells (not recorded which) from PBMCs. The receptors come from a human donor in good health, serving as a control.

This clonotype was seen a single time. V and J are TRBV2 and TRBJ2-7, with a weak D call TRBD2 (5 bases). The V gene's germline CDR1 is SNHLY and CDR2 FYNNEI. V shed 1 base and J shed 7 bases, with 11 bases lying between them. This CDR3 comprises 13 residues. The CDR3 nucleotides read TGTGCCAGCAGTGAAGATAGTGGCGGGGAGCAGTACTTC. Translated, it gives CASSEDSGGEQYF.

Here the CDR3 DNA reads TGTGCCAGCAGCTCGACTAGCGGATCCTACAATGAGCAGTTCTTC. Encoded protein: CASSSTSGSYNEQFF. This chain links TRBV5-4 with TRBJ2-1; TRBD2 aligns across 9 bases. The junction had 2 bases not matched to a gene; V was cut back by 3 bases and J by 1 base. The V gene's germline CDR1 is SGHNT and CDR2 YYREEE (reference sequence). The CDR3 consists of 15 residues. Based on the CDR3 plus reference TRBV5-4 and TRBJ2-1, the full variable domain is ETGVTQSPTHLIKTRGQQVTLRCSSQSGHNTVSWYQQALGQGPQFIFQYYREEENGRGNFPPRFSGLQFPNYSSELNVNALELDDSALYLCASSSTSGSYNEQFFGPGTRLTVL.

Of note for this clonotype: A clone one base away is much larger, so this may be a read error. V gene TRBV20-1 combines with J gene TRBJ1-5; TRBD1 is a possible D gene (5 bases). The CDR3 extends over 16 amino acids. Germline-derived CDR1 and CDR2 are DFQATT and SNEGSKA (reference sequence). As DNA, the CDR3 is TGCCGTGCTAGAGAGATTCGGGGGTCTAGCAATCAGCCCCAGCATTTT. It encodes CRAREIRGSSNQPQHF.

This clonotype was found many times. The chain has TRBV7-2 and TRBJ1-1; D is unclear. Germline CDR1 and CDR2: SGHTA and FQGNSA. V lost 0 bases and J lost 3, with 5 bases in between. There are 13 residues in the CDR3. The chain's CDR3 is CASSLALYTEAFF. The CDR3 coding sequence is TGTGCCAGCAGCTTAGCGCTGTACACTGAAGCTTTCTTT.

Regarding this clonotype: At one of its ends the junction is not consistent with the germline gene, which may arise from a read error. CDR3 residues: CASSLGRQETQYF. In DNA, the CDR3 is TGCGCCAGCAGTTTAGGACGGCAAGAGACCCAGTACTTC. This chain uses TRBV7-8 with TRBJ2-5; D not resolved. Germline V gene data show CDR1 as SGHVS and CDR2 as FQNEAQ. The CDR3 length is 13 residues.

The chain couples TRBV28 to TRBJ1-2; a possible D gene is TRBD1 (6 bases). Germline V gene lookup returns CDR1 MDHEN and CDR2 SYDVKM. There are 13 residues in the CDR3. Trimming cost V 8 bases and J 6 bases, with 16 bases left between them. In DNA, the CDR3 is TGTGCCAGCCATGTCGGGGGCGGCCATGGCTACACCTTC. Residues: CASHVGGGHGYTF.

V usage is TRBV10-1 and J usage is TRBJ2-7; D may be TRBD1 (6 bases). The CDR3 covers 14 residues. V was cut by 8 bases and J by 3 bases, with 17 bases left in between. Germline loops: CDR1 WNHNN, CDR2 SYGVQD (reference sequence). The CDR3 loop is CASLRDTENYEQYF. CDR3 sequence (DNA): TGCGCCAGCCTCCGGGACACGGAAAACTACGAGCAGTACTTC.

V usage is TRBV19 and J usage is TRBJ2-5; the D gene is possibly TRBD2 (6 bases). V gave up 3 bases and J gave up 4 bases, with 15 bases separating them. The CDR3 consists of 15 residues. The germline V gene has CDR1 LNHDA and CDR2 SQIVND (reference sequence). The CDR3 loop reads CASSIGRGLGETQYF. DNA for the CDR3: TGTGCCAGTAGTATCGGGCGGGGCCTGGGAGAGACCCAGTACTTC.

The CDR3 loop is CASRDRDTGELFF. The CDR3 coding sequence is TGTGCCAGCAGGGACAGGGATACCGGGGAGCTGTTTTTT. The chain uses TRBV25-1 and TRBJ2-2; 8 nucleotides align to TRBD1. V shed 6 bases, J shed 5 bases, and the junction held 2 bases outside the gene matches. Germline V gene sequence: CDR1 MGHDK, CDR2 SYGVNS. The CDR3 has 13 amino acids.

The chain recombines TRBV10-3 with TRBJ1-3, with a tentative D call TRBD1 (6 bases). The CDR3 consists of 16 residues. The V gene lost 10 bases and the J gene lost 0 bases, with 19 bases spanning the gap. Germline loops: CDR1 ENHRY, CDR2 SYGVKD. CDR3 protein: CARTSGAVSSGNTIYF. CDR3 nucleotides: TGTGCCAGGACGTCAGGGGCCGTAAGCTCTGGAAACACCATATATTTT.

In regard to this clonotype: With a much larger clone just one base away, this may be a read error. The chain is built from TRBV10-2 and TRBJ2-1; 9 bases map to TRBD2. The CDR3 contains 15 residues. The V gene's germline CDR1 is WSHSY and CDR2 SAAADI. CDR3 protein: CAGSVGSGSINEQFF. As DNA, the CDR3 is TGTGCCGGCAGCGTAGGTAGCGGGAGTATCAATGAGCAGTTCTTC.

The rearrangement uses TRBV20-1 and TRBJ1-2, with TRBD1 identical over 7 bases. Germline values: CDR1 DFQATT, CDR2 SNEGSKA (reference sequence). This CDR3 has 13 amino acids. V lost 1 base, J lost 7 bases, and 6 bases stayed unmatched. The CDR3 sequence: CSARGEGAGGYTF. The CDR3 nucleotides are TGCAGTGCTAGAGGCGAGGGGGCAGGTGGCTACACCTTC.

The chain is built from TRBV19 and TRBJ1-2; D might be TRBD1 (6 bases). There are 13 residues in the CDR3. V lost 3 bases and J lost 4, with 9 bases in between. CDR1 and CDR2 (germline): LNHDA, SQIVND (reference sequence). The CDR3 spells CASSMGASYGYTF. CDR3 bases: TGTGCCAGTAGTATGGGGGCAAGCTATGGCTACACCTTC.

This clonotype was counted many times. The genes are TRBV19 and TRBJ2-7, with D possibly TRBD2 on 5 matching bases. This CDR3 has 14 residues. Trimming left V 5 bases short and J 0 bases short, with 11 bases between. The germline CDR1 and CDR2 sequences are LNHDA and SQIVND (reference sequence). In DNA form, the CDR3 reads TGTGCCAGTAGTTCGGGATCTACCTCCTACGAGCAGTACTTC. Encoded protein: CASSSGSTSYEQYF.

V and J are TRBV18 and TRBJ2-2; TRBD2 matches at 8 bases. From germline, CDR1 is KGHSH and CDR2 LQKENI. Unmatched junction bases numbered 7, after V lost 1 base and J lost 6 bases. The CDR3 sequence is 16 residues long. In DNA, the CDR3 is TGTGCCAGCTCACCACGATACGAGCGGGAGCCCGGGGAGCTGTTTTTT. It translates to CASSPRYEREPGELFF. Combining the CDR3 with reference TRBV18 and TRBJ2-2 gives the whole variable domain NAGVMQNPRHLVRRRGQEARLRCSPMKGHSHVYWYRQLPEEGLKFMVYLQKENIIDESGMPKERFSAEFPKEGPSILRIQQVVRGDSAAYFCASSPRYEREPGELFFGEGSRLTVL.

The chain employs TRBV10-3 and TRBJ2-7; 12 bases are shared with TRBD2. Germline assignment: CDR1 ENHRY and CDR2 SYGVKD. This CDR3 has 16 amino acids. Trimming at V came to 0 bases and at J to 5 bases, leaving 5 bases not matched to a gene. The CDR3: CAISESLAGGSNEQYF. The CDR3 coding sequence is TGTGCCATCAGTGAGTCTCTAGCGGGGGGGAGTAACGAGCAGTACTTC.

The V gene is TRBV10-3, the J gene TRBJ1-1; D might be TRBD1 (6 bases). Germline V gives CDR1 ENHRY, CDR2 SYGVKD. V was pared by 2 bases and J by 1 base, with 14 bases between. This CDR3 has 16 residues. The CDR3 DNA follows: TGTGCCATCAGTGAGCTAGGAACAGGGAAGAACACTGAAGCTTTCTTT. Amino acid sequence: CAISELGTGKNTEAFF.

The gene calls are TRBV2 and TRBJ2-3, with TRBD2 as a possible D gene (7 bases). This CDR3 spans 16 amino acids. The germline gives CDR1 SNHLY, CDR2 FYNNEI. Trimming took 5 bases from V and 6 from J, leaving 21 bases between them. The CDR3 region is CASSLGASGAGDTQYF. The CDR3, as DNA: TGTGCCAGCAGTCTGGGGGCTAGCGGAGCCGGGGATACGCAGTATTTT. Full variable domain (outside the CDR3, taken from reference TRBV2 and TRBJ2-3): EPEVTQTPSHQVTQMGQEVILRCVPISNHLYFYWYRQILGQKVEFLVSFYNNEISEKSEIFDDQFSVERPDGSNFTLKIRSTKLEDSAMYFCASSLGASGAGDTQYFGPGTRLTVL.

As concerns this clonotype: One end of the junction does not line up with germline, which may come from a read error. This sequence joins TRBV10-3 and TRBJ2-2, with no clear D. The germline V gene encodes CDR1 ENHRY and CDR2 SYGVKD. The CDR3 spans 14 residues. The CDR3 DNA follows: TGTGCCACCAGTGAAGTGGGGTCCGCCGGGGAGCTGTTTTTT. Encoded protein: CATSEVGSAGELFF.

This clonotype was seen ten or more times. CDR3 nucleotide sequence: TGTGCCAGCAGCCCCCGACGACTAGCGGGTTACTACGAGCAGTACTTC. Amino acids: CASSPRRLAGYYEQYF. The chain recombines TRBV7-8 with TRBJ2-7; 10 bases are shared with TRBD2. This CDR3 has 16 amino acids. Germline CDR1 SGHVS, CDR2 FQNEAQ. J was trimmed by 3 bases and V by 5 bases; bases with no gene match: 10.

CDR3 region: CASSWTGGNTGELFF. The CDR3 DNA reads TGTGCCAGCAGTTGGACAGGTGGGAACACCGGGGAGCTGTTTTTT. This chain links TRBV27 with TRBJ2-2, with TRBD1 matching over 7 bases. Trimming took 4 bases from V and 1 from J; bases not matched to a gene: 3. The CDR3 extends over 15 amino acids. Germline assignment: CDR1 MNHEY and CDR2 SMNVEV (reference sequence).

This clonotype was recorded many times. The chain uses TRBV7-8 and TRBJ1-2; D is unresolved. The CDR3 is 15 residues long. CDR1 and CDR2 (germline): SGHVS, FQNEAQ. The V end lost 1 base, the J end lost 0 bases, and 9 bases lay between the germline ends. CDR3 in amino acids: CASSLEGRTNYGYTF. The DNA of the CDR3 is TGTGCCAGCAGCTTAGAAGGGAGAACTAACTATGGCTACACCTTC. Combining the CDR3 with reference TRBV7-8 and TRBJ1-2 gives the whole variable domain GAGVSQSPRYKVAKRGQDVALRCDPISGHVSLFWYQQALGQGPEFLTYFQNEAQLDKSGLPSDRFFAERPEGSVSTLKIQRTQQEDSAVYLCASSLEGRTNYGYTFGSGTRLTVV.

In its sample, this clonotype was seen a few times. CDR3: CASSPNGHTEAFF. DNA for the CDR3: TGTGCCAGCTCACCGAACGGACACACTGAAGCTTTCTTT. The genes are TRBV18 and TRBJ1-1; no reliable D call. Trimming shortened V by 3 bases and J by 3 bases, and 8 bases separated the two germline ends. The CDR3 has 13 residues. CDR1 KGHSH and CDR2 LQKENI come from the germline V gene.

The chain couples TRBV7-9 to TRBJ2-7; D is ambiguous. The V end was cut by 1 base, the J end by 3 bases, with 10 bases between. Germline V gives CDR1 SEHNR, CDR2 FQNEAQ (reference sequence). The CDR3 is 14 residues long. The chain's CDR3 is CASSLGLGHYEQYF. CDR3 in DNA: TGTGCCAGCAGCTTAGGGCTCGGGCACTACGAGCAGTACTTC.

The sample holds many counts of this clonotype. A junction boundary mismatches the germline segment, possibly from a read error. The J gene is TRBJ2-3, the V gene TRBV25-1; possibly TRBD2 for D (5 bases). The CDR3 covers 14 residues. The germline V gene has CDR1 MGHDK and CDR2 SYGVNS. The CDR3 reads CASSESLGEDTQYF. Here the CDR3 DNA reads TGTGCCAGCAGCGAATCATTGGGAGAAGATACGCAGTATTTT.

In regard to this clonotype: With a much larger clone just one base away, this may be a read error. This chain uses TRBV7-6 with TRBJ2-1, with no clear D. This CDR3 has 14 amino acids. V shed 8 bases and J shed 8 bases, with 19 bases lying between them. CDR1 SGHVS and CDR2 FNYEAQ come from the germline V gene. The CDR3 DNA is TGTGCCAGCGGCACACGTATAAGGGCGGATGAGCAGTTCTTC. This encodes CASGTRIRADEQFF.

This chain links TRBV15 with TRBJ2-7; 8 bases are shared with TRBD2. This CDR3 has 11 amino acids. Trimming removed 9 bases from V and 3 bases from J; junction bases left unmatched: 1. CDR1 and CDR2 (germline): LNHNV, YYDKDF (reference sequence). The CDR3 is CATSGDYEQYF. CDR3 nucleotides: TGTGCCACTAGCGGGGACTACGAGCAGTACTTC.

Ten or more counts support this clonotype. In DNA form, the CDR3 reads TGTGCCAGTAGTGCGAAGACAGGGTTAACCTACAATGAGCAGTTCTTC. This codes for CASSAKTGLTYNEQFF. The chain couples TRBV19 to TRBJ2-1; 7 bases are shared with TRBD1. The CDR3 runs 16 residues. CDR1 and CDR2 from the germline V gene are LNHDA and SQIVND (reference sequence). The V and J ends lost 5 bases and 2 bases, in that order; junction bases with no gene match: 9.